Listed here are 22 T cell receptor beta chains from one sample, sequenced in a study of OX40 agonist ivuxolimab in advanced cancers. Assay used: immunoSEQ multiplex PCR; TCRdb lists only in-frame clones, some missing. The sample shows 20,000 to 25,000 clones, 70% to 85% of them seen only once. The specimen comprised CD4+ or CD8+ T cells sorted from blood, sampled in a trial of the OX40 agonist ivuxolimab. Receptors were obtained from an adult with an advanced solid tumor such as melanoma, head and neck, liver or kidney cancer.

The chain recombines TRBV2 with TRBJ2-7; D gene unclear. CDR1 is SNHLY and CDR2 is FYNNEI in the germline V gene. This CDR3 is 12 amino acids long. Trimming removed 8 bases at V and 0 bases at J, with 8 bases between. CDR3 loop: CASLRPSYEQYF. The CDR3 DNA reads as TGTGCCAGCCTCAGGCCCTCCTACGAGCAGTACTTC.

The chain is built from TRBV7-6 and TRBJ2-1; 9 bases are shared with TRBD1. The trim removed 4 bases at V and 8 bases at J, leaving 9 bases unmatched. The CDR3 is made up of 15 amino acids. The germline V gene has CDR1 SGHVS and CDR2 FNYEAQ. The CDR3 DNA reads as TGTGCCAGCAGCTCCCTCGGACAGGGGCGGGATGAGCAGTTCTTC. This translates into CASSSLGQGRDEQFF.

The rearrangement uses TRBV9 and TRBJ1-1; D is perhaps TRBD1 (6 bases). Trimming stripped 3 bases from V and 1 base from J, with 10 bases between. CDR1 and CDR2 (germline): SGDLS, YYNGEE. There are 14 residues in the CDR3. CDR3 sequence (DNA): TGTGCCAGCAGCGATGCACAGGGGAACACTGAAGCTTTCTTT. This gives the protein CASSDAQGNTEAFF.

The gene calls are TRBV9 and TRBJ2-3; no reliable D call. From germline, CDR1 is SGDLS and CDR2 YYNGEE. The V and J ends lost 3 bases and 3 bases respectively, with 14 bases between them. The CDR3 contains 15 residues. The CDR3: CASSARLRNTDTQYF. DNA for the CDR3: TGTGCCAGCAGCGCCAGATTGAGGAATACAGATACGCAGTATTTT. The full variable domain, completed using reference TRBV9 and TRBJ2-3, is DSGVTQTPKHLITATGQRVTLRCSPRSGDLSVYWYQQSLDQGLQFLIQYYNGEERAKGNILERFSAQQFPDLHSELNLSSLELGDSALYFCASSARLRNTDTQYFGPGTRLTVL.

The CDR3: CASSQDQGNSPLHF. CDR3 coding DNA: TGCGCCAGCAGCCAAGATCAGGGGAATTCACCCCTCCACTTT. This chain uses TRBV4-1 with TRBJ1-6; D may be TRBD1 (6 bases). This CDR3 spans 14 amino acids. Germline assignment: CDR1 MGHRA and CDR2 YSYEKL. V lost 0 bases and J 7 bases, leaving 7 bases between the germline ends.

The chain links TRBV9 to TRBJ2-7; D is possibly TRBD1 (6 bases). V was pared by 2 bases and J by 3 bases, with 9 bases between. The CDR3 spans 13 residues. The germline V gene encodes CDR1 SGDLS and CDR2 YYNGEE. CDR3 amino acids: CASSVAQGYEQYF. CDR3 DNA sequence: TGTGCCAGCAGCGTGGCACAGGGCTACGAGCAGTACTTC. The full variable domain, in which reference TRBV9 and TRBJ2-7 provide the parts outside the CDR3, is DSGVTQTPKHLITATGQRVTLRCSPRSGDLSVYWYQQSLDQGLQFLIQYYNGEERAKGNILERFSAQQFPDLHSELNLSSLELGDSALYFCASSVAQGYEQYFGPGTRLTVT.

The chain combines TRBV2 with TRBJ2-3; no definite D call. The CDR3 spans 15 residues. Germline V lookup: CDR1 SNHLY, CDR2 FYNNEI. V was shortened by 3 bases and J by 0 bases, with 10 bases between the two germline ends. DNA for the CDR3: TGTGCCAGCAGTGAGAATCCTTCTAGCACAGATACGCAGTATTTT. Translation gives CASSENPSSTDTQYF.

This clone came up once. The chain joins TRBV6-5 to TRBJ1-2; D gene ambiguous. Germline CDR1 reads MNHEY; CDR2 reads SVGAGI. V was shortened by 6 bases and J by 8 bases, with 10 bases between the two germline ends. This CDR3 region has 11 residues. The CDR3, as DNA: TGTGCCAGCAGCGGCCTTGGCGGCTACACCTTC. Its protein is CASSGLGGYTF.

This clone has a single count. The genes are TRBV25-1 and TRBJ1-5; D gene uncertain. The CDR3 runs 14 residues. Trimming left V 5 bases short and J 0 bases short, with 8 bases between. Germline loops: CDR1 MGHDK, CDR2 SYGVNS. Here the CDR3 reads CASSWTVSNQPQHF. The CDR3 nucleotides are TGTGCCAGCAGTTGGACGGTTAGCAATCAGCCCCAGCATTTT.

The chain uses TRBV5-4 and TRBJ1-1; 7 bases are shared with TRBD1. The length of the CDR3 is 15 residues. J lost 5 bases, V lost 0 bases, and 7 bases had no gene match. Germline CDR1 reads SGHNT; CDR2 reads YYREEE (reference sequence). The CDR3: CASSLGEGAWTEAFF. DNA for the CDR3: TGTGCCAGCAGCTTGGGAGAGGGGGCATGGACTGAAGCTTTCTTT.

Concerning this clone: A far larger clone is only one base removed, so a read error is likely. The gene calls are TRBV5-1 and TRBJ2-2; 10 bases align to TRBD1. In germline, CDR1 is SGHRS, CDR2 YFSETQ. The V and J ends lost 3 bases and 5 bases, in that order; junction bases with no gene match: 10. The length of the CDR3 is 17 residues. As DNA, the CDR3 is TGCGCCAGCAGCTCTTGGTACCGACAGGGGGCGACCGGGGAGCTGTTTTTT. Translation: CASSSWYRQGATGELFF.

The chain couples TRBV7-9 to TRBJ1-5; possibly TRBD1 for D (6 bases). The germline V gene has CDR1 SEHNR and CDR2 FQNEAQ (reference sequence). The V end lost 3 bases, the J end lost 5 bases, and 17 bases lay between the germline ends. The CDR3 loop spans 16 amino acids. CDR3: CASSLGTPSKDQPQHF. CDR3 DNA: TGTGCCAGCAGCTTGGGGACACCCTCCAAGGATCAGCCCCAGCATTTT.

The V gene is TRBV25-1, the J gene TRBJ2-3, with D perhaps being TRBD1 or TRBD2 (5 bases each). Trimming left V 5 bases short and J 2 bases short, with 11 bases between. The CDR3 is made up of 14 amino acids. From germline, CDR1 is MGHDK and CDR2 SYGVNS. Here the CDR3 DNA reads TGTGCCAGCAGTCCACGGGACGACACAGATACGCAGTATTTT. Protein sequence: CASSPRDDTDTQYF.

The chain has TRBV27 and TRBJ1-1, with D perhaps matching TRBD1 (6 bases). CDR3 length equals 16 residues. With 1 base removed from V and 0 bases from J, the gap between germline ends came to 12 bases. Germline V gene lookup returns CDR1 MNHEY and CDR2 SMNVEV (reference sequence). The CDR3 here is CASSLLWTEMNTEAFF. CDR3 coding DNA: TGTGCCAGCAGTTTATTGTGGACAGAGATGAACACTGAAGCTTTCTTT.

The chain has TRBV19 and TRBJ2-3; 8 nucleotides line up with TRBD2. The CDR3 has 15 residues. Germline CDR1 is LNHDA and CDR2 is SQIVND (reference sequence). The V and J ends lost 6 bases and 0 bases, in that order; junction bases with no gene match: 5. CDR3 bases: TGTGCCAGTAGACTTACTAGCGGAAGCACAGATACGCAGTATTTT. Residues: CASRLTSGSTDTQYF.

The table lists this clone with a count of one. The V call is TRBV19, the J call TRBJ2-7; D is possibly TRBD1 (5 bases). Germline CDR1 and CDR2: LNHDA and SQIVND (reference sequence). The CDR3 is 13 residues long. Trimming pared 5 bases from V and 2 bases from J, leaving 10 bases between. CDR3 sequence: CASSPRAPYEQYF. The CDR3 DNA reads as TGTGCCAGTAGTCCCAGGGCCCCCTACGAGCAGTACTTC.

The chain is built from TRBV10-3 and TRBJ1-2; unclear D gene. The CDR3 is 15 residues long. The germline CDR1 and CDR2 sequences are ENHRY and SYGVKD. Trimming cost V 9 bases and J 0 bases, with 17 bases left between them. CDR3 nucleotide sequence: TGTGCCATAGCCCCCCCACAAGAATCTAACTATGGCTACACCTTC. Translation gives CAIAPPQESNYGYTF.

This rearrangement joins TRBV6-5 to TRBJ1-5; D is uncertain. With 0 bases removed from V and 4 bases from J, the gap between germline ends came to 7 bases. Per the germline V gene, CDR1 is MNHEY and CDR2 is SVGAGI. The CDR3 covers 14 residues. The DNA for the CDR3 is TGTGCCAGCAGTTACTCGTCCAGGAATCAGCCCCAGCATTTT. Its protein product is CASSYSSRNQPQHF.

This chain links TRBV30 with TRBJ2-7; TRBD1 might be the D (6 bases). The V end was cut by 0 bases, the J end by 6 bases, with 15 bases between. The CDR3 covers 14 residues. Looked up from germline, CDR1 is GTSNPN and CDR2 is SVGIG (reference sequence). The CDR3 DNA reads TGTGCCTGGAGTGTGGACCCGACAGGCTCCGAGCAGTACTTC. It is translated as CAWSVDPTGSEQYF.

This clone was counted a few times. The CDR3 sequence is CASSPGTSDGTDTQYF. The DNA for the CDR3 is TGTGCCAGCAGCCCCGGGACTAGCGACGGAACAGATACGCAGTATTTT. The rearrangement uses TRBV9 and TRBJ2-3; the match to TRBD2 covers 10 bases. With V trimmed by 4 bases and J by 3 bases, 8 bases remained unmatched. The germline V gene encodes CDR1 SGDLS and CDR2 YYNGEE. The CDR3 is 16 residues long.

This CDR3 reads CASSPGPGGPKPGANVLTF. CDR3 DNA: TGTGCCAGCAGCCCAGGGCCCGGCGGGCCTAAGCCTGGGGCCAACGTCCTGACTTTC. The J gene is TRBJ2-6, the V gene TRBV7-9; D may be TRBD1 or TRBD2 (5 bases each). CDR3 length: 19 amino acids. V gave up 5 bases and J gave up 2 bases, with 22 bases separating them. Germline V lookup: CDR1 SEHNR, CDR2 FQNEAQ (reference sequence). Combining the CDR3 with reference TRBV7-9 and TRBJ2-6 gives the whole variable domain DTGVSQNPRHKITKRGQNVTFRCDPISEHNRLYWYRQTLGQGPEFLTYFQNEAQLEKSRLLSDRFSAERPKGSFSTLEIQRTEQGDSAMYLCASSPGPGGPKPGANVLTFGAGSRLTVL.

This CDR3 reads CASSSSGDGEQYF. In nucleotides, the CDR3 is TGTGCCAGCAGCTCTAGCGGAGACGGAGAGCAGTACTTC. The rearrangement links TRBV11-2 to TRBJ2-7; 7 nucleotides line up with TRBD2. The CDR3 is made up of 13 amino acids. Germline CDR1 is SGHAT and CDR2 is FQNNGV. The V gene end was trimmed by 4 bases and the J gene end by 7 bases; junction bases not matched to a gene: 7.